Below, 22 T cell receptor beta chains from the same sample are listed, as sequenced in a study of Graves' ophthalmopathy and Graves' hyperthyroidism (dated by TCRdb to between 2017 and 2018). TCRdb records Illumina HiSeq 2000 as the sequencer. TCR beta CDR3 regions were amplified from RNA transcripts for repertoire sequencing. The first round was an RT-PCR using HTBI primers with the Qiagen OneStep RT-PCR kit, and this first round was followed by a second-round multiplex PCR, then size selection and purification. The raw public data were reprocessed by TCRdb itself: fastp quality trimming at Q25, MiXCR clonotype calling, in-frame beta chains only. All rows with the same CDR3 protein become a single entry with the most common DNA and genes. Recorded for this sample are around 600,000 distinct CDR3 sequences; under 50% of them occurred a single time. The ten largest clones add up to more than 3% of the sample.

The sample taken for sequencing was peripheral blood. All receptors come from an adult man with Graves' ophthalmopathy.

This clonotype was recorded many times. The chain has TRBV10-3 and TRBJ2-7; TRBD1 matches 7 bases. CDR1 and CDR2 from the germline V gene are ENHRY and SYGVKD. V shed 6 bases and J 3 bases; nucleotides not matched to a gene: 8. CDR3 length equals 14 residues. This chain's CDR3 is CAISRQGRGYEQYF. The CDR3 DNA is TGTGCCATCAGCCGACAGGGAAGGGGCTACGAGCAGTACTTC.

Note on this clonotype: Because it lacks the conserved phenylalanine or tryptophan at the end, this CDR3 is likely a read error. This chain uses TRBV9 with TRBJ1-1; D might be TRBD1 (5 bases). The CDR3 runs to 15 residues. Trimming took 5 bases from V and 0 from J, leaving 14 bases between them. Per germline, CDR1 SGDLS and CDR2 YYNGEE. The CDR3 bases are TGTGCCAGCAGGCCCGCAGGGAGAGTGAACACTGAAGCTTTCTCT. Amino acids: CASRPAGRVNTEAFS.

This clonotype was picked up many times. The genes are TRBV7-8 and TRBJ1-5; the D gene is possibly TRBD1 (6 bases). Trimming removed 1 base from V and 2 bases from J, with 12 bases in between. Per germline, CDR1 SGHVS and CDR2 FQNEAQ. CDR3 length: 16 residues. The CDR3: CASSLVGRTGNQPQHF. The CDR3 DNA is TGTGCCAGCAGCTTAGTTGGAAGGACAGGCAATCAGCCCCAGCATTTT. Supplemented by reference TRBV7-8 and TRBJ1-5, the full variable domain reads GAGVSQSPRYKVAKRGQDVALRCDPISGHVSLFWYQQALGQGPEFLTYFQNEAQLDKSGLPSDRFFAERPEGSVSTLKIQRTQQEDSAVYLCASSLVGRTGNQPQHFGDGTRLSIL.

This clonotype was observed many times. The chain employs TRBV19 and TRBJ1-1; D is perhaps TRBD1 (6 bases). The CDR3 runs 17 residues. Trimming took off 9 bases at V and 4 bases at J, with 27 bases between the two ends. The germline CDR1 and CDR2 sequences are LNHDA and SQIVND (reference sequence). The CDR3 bases are TGTGCCAGCCCGCCAACTGGGACACCTGGTCACGGCACTGAAGCTTTCTTT. This translates into CASPPTGTPGHGTEAFF.

This clonotype was detected once. This sequence joins TRBV7-8 and TRBJ2-2; no clear D gene. This CDR3 spans 12 amino acids. CDR1 and CDR2 (germline): SGHVS, FQNEAQ. With 5 bases removed from V and 8 bases from J, the gap between germline ends came to 9 bases. CDR3 sequence (DNA): TGTGCCAGCAGCGACATAGGAGGGGAGCTGTTTTTT. It specifies CASSDIGGELFF.

The gene calls are TRBV19 and TRBJ1-1; D is unresolved. Germline CDR1 and CDR2: LNHDA and SQIVND (reference sequence). The germline V and J ends were trimmed by 1 base and 8 bases, with 20 bases remaining between them. The length of the CDR3 is 16 residues. This CDR3 reads CASSIAGSGSGREAFF. CDR3 DNA sequence: TGTGCCAGTAGTATAGCAGGCAGCGGCTCCGGGAGAGAAGCTTTCTTT.

V is TRBV7-6 and J is TRBJ1-2; 8 bases align to TRBD1. CDR3 length equals 15 residues. The V gene end was trimmed by 4 bases and the J gene end by 6 bases; junction bases not matched to a gene: 10. Germline V lookup: CDR1 SGHVS, CDR2 FNYEAQ. The CDR3 bases are TGTGCCAGCAGCTCCACCGGGACAGGAGGCAATGGCTACACCTTC. It codes for CASSSTGTGGNGYTF.

This clonotype was seen ten or more times. This sequence joins TRBV2 and TRBJ2-7; D gene ambiguous. Trimming shortened V by 2 bases and J by 2 bases, and 10 bases separated the two germline ends. The CDR3 sequence is 14 residues long. Germline V gene lookup returns CDR1 SNHLY and CDR2 FYNNEI. The CDR3 sequence: CASSERQSAYEQYF. The CDR3 DNA sequence: TGTGCCAGCAGTGAAAGGCAGAGTGCCTACGAGCAGTACTTC.

About this clonotype: This may be a read error, as it is one base from a much larger clone. The chain combines TRBV11-2 with TRBJ1-4, with D possibly matching TRBD1 (5 bases). Between the trimmed V and J ends, which lost 6 bases and 6 bases, there was a span of 17 bases. Germline assignment: CDR1 SGHAT and CDR2 FQNNGV. This CDR3 contains 15 residues. The CDR3 protein is CASSFAVGGDEKLFF. In DNA, the CDR3 is TGTGCCAGCAGTTTCGCCGTGGGGGGTGATGAAAAACTGTTTTTT.

The chain uses TRBV2 and TRBJ1-2; D perhaps matches TRBD1 (6 bases). Per germline, CDR1 SNHLY and CDR2 FYNNEI. The CDR3 is made up of 11 amino acids. With 11 bases removed from V and 2 bases from J, the gap between germline ends came to 9 bases. The CDR3 region is CALGGNYGYTF. In nucleotides, the CDR3 is TGTGCCCTAGGGGGAAACTATGGCTACACCTTC.

The sample holds many counts of this clonotype. The rearrangement joins TRBV4-2 to TRBJ1-2; D is unresolved. Trimming removed 2 bases from V and 2 bases from J, with 6 bases in between. The germline V gene encodes CDR1 LGHNA and CDR2 YNFKEQ. The CDR3 is 13 amino acids. CDR3 in DNA: TGTGCCAGCAGCCAACAAGAGAACTATGGCTACACCTTC. Translated, it gives CASSQQENYGYTF.

V and J are TRBV2 and TRBJ1-2; weak D call: TRBD1 (6 bases). The CDR3 has 13 amino acids. V dropped 2 bases and J dropped 12 bases, with 16 bases sitting between them. Germline lookup yields CDR1 SNHLY and CDR2 FYNNEI. The DNA of the CDR3 is TGTGCCAGCAGTGAAAGGGGGGCTACTGGAAACACCTTC. Protein sequence: CASSERGATGNTF.

At least ten counts were recorded for this clonotype. The chain combines TRBV7-9 with TRBJ2-5, with D possibly matching TRBD1 (6 bases). This CDR3 has 16 residues. Trimming pared 6 bases from V and 4 bases from J, leaving 21 bases between. CDR1 is SEHNR and CDR2 is FQNEAQ in the germline V gene (reference sequence). The CDR3 DNA reads as TGTGCCAGCAGACCCGGGACACACATCGGGCGAGAGACCCAGTACTTC. It yields the protein CASRPGTHIGRETQYF.

This clonotype has a count of ten or more. The chain joins TRBV2 to TRBJ1-2, with TRBD1 identical over 7 bases. The trim removed 6 bases at V and 0 bases at J, leaving 7 bases unmatched. The CDR3 spans 15 residues. CDR1 and CDR2 from the germline V gene are SNHLY and FYNNEI. The CDR3 loop is CASSRDSSTNYGYTF. The CDR3 DNA sequence: TGTGCCAGCAGCCGGGACAGTTCAACTAACTATGGCTACACCTTC.

J is TRBJ2-2 and V is TRBV6-6, with D hard to call. V lost 7 bases to trimming and J lost 6 bases, with 15 bases between them. The CDR3 contains 14 residues. Germline V CDR1 and CDR2: MNHNY, SVGAGI (reference sequence). CDR3 sequence (DNA): TGTGCCAGCATACCCAGCGTTCCCCCCGGGGAGCTGTTTTTT. Its translation: CASIPSVPPGELFF.

The sample holds a few counts of this clonotype. The CDR3, as DNA: TGTGCTAGTGGTTTGGTACTGGACACCTACGAGCAGTACTTC. This sequence encodes CASGLVLDTYEQYF. This chain connects TRBV12-5 to TRBJ2-7, with D possibly being TRBD1 (5 bases). Trimming left V 0 bases short and J 2 bases short, with 8 bases between. The germline gives CDR1 LGHNT, CDR2 FRNRAP. This CDR3 is built from 14 residues.

The chain joins TRBV5-8 to TRBJ2-5; the D is unclear. Per the germline V gene, CDR1 is SGHTS and CDR2 is YDEGEE. The CDR3 covers 11 residues. V gave up 3 bases and J gave up 5 bases, with 5 bases separating them. The CDR3: CASSYVETQYF. The CDR3, as DNA: TGTGCCAGCAGCTATGTTGAGACCCAGTACTTC.

This clonotype was observed many times. This chain links TRBV19 with TRBJ1-1; 8 positions match TRBD1. V lost 5 bases, J lost 6 bases, and 8 bases stayed unmatched. This CDR3 contains 14 residues. Germline loops: CDR1 LNHDA, CDR2 SQIVND (reference sequence). The CDR3 DNA sequence: TGTGCCAGTAGTCCCCCGACAGGGGTACCTGAAGCTTTCTTT. It specifies CASSPPTGVPEAFF.

This clonotype was counted many times. The chain links TRBV20-1 to TRBJ1-1; D is undetermined. Per the germline V gene, CDR1 is DFQATT and CDR2 is SNEGSKA (reference sequence). CDR3 length: 14 residues. V was clipped by 2 bases and J by 0 bases, with 10 bases between them. The CDR3 region has the DNA TGCAGTGCTAGACAACAGAGAATGAACACTGAAGCTTTCTTT. Residues: CSARQQRMNTEAFF.

V gene TRBV3-1 combines with J gene TRBJ1-2; tentative D call: TRBD1 (5 bases). The germline V and J ends were trimmed by 1 base and 4 bases, with 13 bases remaining between them. In germline, CDR1 is LGHDT, CDR2 YNNKEL (reference sequence). The CDR3 spans 15 residues. CDR3 in DNA: TGTGCCAGCAGCCAAGTTACGACAGCCTTCTATGGCTACACCTTC. Amino acid sequence: CASSQVTTAFYGYTF.

A remark on this clonotype: One junction end does not reproduce the germline sequence, and a read error may be involved. J is TRBJ1-6 and V is TRBV7-3, with a possible D match to TRBD1 (5 bases). The CDR3 runs 18 residues. The V gene's germline CDR1 is SGHTA and CDR2 FQGTGA. The CDR3 coding sequence is TGTGCCAGCAGCTTAGGGACCGTACGGCGTTCCTCTAATTCACCCCTCCACTTT. This sequence encodes CASSLGTVRRSSNSPLHF. Looking up the rest from reference TRBV7-3 and TRBJ1-6 gives the full variable domain: GAGVSQTPSNKVTEKGKYVELRCDPISGHTALYWYRQSLGQGPEFLIYFQGTGAADDSGLPNDRFFAVRPEGSVSTLKIQRTERGDSAVYLCASSLGTVRRSSNSPLHFGNGTRLTVT.

This clonotype was seen many times. The chain combines TRBV10-3 with TRBJ1-5, with a weak D call TRBD1 (6 bases). Trimming took 2 bases from V and 1 from J, leaving 15 bases between them. The germline CDR1 and CDR2 sequences are ENHRY and SYGVKD. The CDR3 runs 17 residues. CDR3 coding DNA: TGTGCCATCAGTGAGGGGGGGGCTTGGCGGAGCAATCAGCCCCAGCATTTT. The encoded protein is CAISEGGAWRSNQPQHF.